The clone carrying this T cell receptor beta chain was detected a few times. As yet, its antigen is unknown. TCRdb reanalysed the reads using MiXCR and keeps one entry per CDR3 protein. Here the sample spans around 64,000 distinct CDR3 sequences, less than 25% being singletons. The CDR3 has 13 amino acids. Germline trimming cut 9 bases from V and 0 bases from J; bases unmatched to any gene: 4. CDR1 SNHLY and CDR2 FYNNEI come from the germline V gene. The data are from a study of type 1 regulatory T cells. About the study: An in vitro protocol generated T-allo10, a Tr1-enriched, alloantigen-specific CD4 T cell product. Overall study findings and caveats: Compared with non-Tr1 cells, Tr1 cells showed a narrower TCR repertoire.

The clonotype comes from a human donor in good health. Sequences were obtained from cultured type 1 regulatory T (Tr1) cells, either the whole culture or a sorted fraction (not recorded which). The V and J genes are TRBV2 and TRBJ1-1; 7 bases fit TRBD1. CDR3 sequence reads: CASRQGMNTEAFF. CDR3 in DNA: TGTGCCAGTCGACAGGGCATGAACACTGAAGCTTTCTTT.